These 16 T cell receptor beta chains were sequenced from one sample in a study of OX40 agonist ivuxolimab in advanced cancers. Only in-frame clones appear in the TCRdb table, and some are missing; sequencing was by immunoSEQ multiplex PCR. This table holds some 48,000 clones, around 84% found once. This specimen was CD4+ or CD8+ T cells sorted from blood, taken in a trial of the OX40 agonist ivuxolimab. The receptor source for this set is an adult with an advanced solid tumor such as melanoma, head and neck, liver or kidney cancer.

The chain links TRBV5-4 to TRBJ2-7, with D perhaps matching TRBD2 (6 bases). V lost 3 bases and J lost 2, with 9 bases in between. The germline gives CDR1 SGHNT, CDR2 YYREEE (reference sequence). CDR3 size: 13 residues. CDR3 region: CASSWGLAYEQYF. The CDR3, as DNA: TGTGCCAGCAGCTGGGGACTTGCCTACGAGCAGTACTTC.

CDR3 DNA: TGTGCCAGCACCGTTATAGCGGCCGAGGCCCAGTACTTC. This sequence encodes CASTVIAAEAQYF. The J gene is TRBJ2-5, the V gene TRBV7-2; TRBD2 might be the D (6 bases). CDR3 length: 13 amino acids. Looked up from germline, CDR1 is SGHTA and CDR2 is FQGNSA. The germline V and J ends were trimmed by 7 bases and 9 bases, with 18 bases remaining between them. Together with reference TRBV7-2 and TRBJ2-5, the CDR3 gives the full variable domain: GAGVSQSPSNKVTEKGKDVELRCDPISGHTALYWYRQSLGQGLEFLIYFQGNSAPDKSGLPSDRFSAERTGGSVSTLTIQRTQQEDSAVYLCASTVIAAEAQYFGPGTRLLVL.

The V and J genes are TRBV7-2 and TRBJ2-5, with 10 bases that match TRBD2. The germline CDR1 and CDR2 sequences are SGHTA and FQGNSA. J gave up 3 bases and V 5 bases, and 6 bases lay outside the gene matches. The CDR3 totals 15 residues. Written as DNA, the CDR3 is TGTGCCAGCAGCAAAGGGACTAGCGCAGAAGAGACCCAGTACTTC. Translated: CASSKGTSAEETQYF.

The chain recombines TRBV15 with TRBJ2-7; a weak D match, TRBD1 (5 bases). The CDR3 runs to 15 residues. CDR1 and CDR2 (germline): LNHNV, YYDKDF (reference sequence). V lost 0 bases to trimming and J lost 4 bases, with 13 bases between them. CDR3 loop: CATSRERRVEYEQYF. In DNA, the CDR3 is TGTGCCACCAGCAGAGAGCGCAGGGTGGAATACGAGCAGTACTTC.

This clone has just one count. The chain combines TRBV4-1 with TRBJ1-1; D uncertain. CDR3 length: 15 amino acids. Germline V CDR1 and CDR2: MGHRA, YSYEKL. V dropped 0 bases and J dropped 4 bases, with 12 bases sitting between them. CDR3 residues: CASSQEDVGTTEAFF. CDR3 nucleotide sequence: TGCGCCAGCAGCCAAGAAGATGTGGGCACCACTGAAGCTTTCTTT.

The chain links TRBV27 to TRBJ2-1; D call uncertain. The CDR3 contains 12 residues. CDR1 and CDR2 from the germline V gene are MNHEY and SMNVEV (reference sequence). The V gene lost 6 bases and the J gene lost 7 bases, with 10 bases spanning the gap. The CDR3 DNA is TGTGCCAGCAGCCTAAGCGAAAATGAGCAGTTCTTC. Amino acids: CASSLSENEQFF.

The rearrangement joins TRBV2 to TRBJ2-1; possibly TRBD2 for D (6 bases). CDR1 SNHLY and CDR2 FYNNEI come from the germline V gene. V lost 6 bases, J lost 2 bases, and 14 bases lay in between. CDR3 size: 15 residues. DNA for the CDR3: TGTGCCAGCAGACCCACTAGCTCCCCCTACAATGAGCAGTTCTTC. It specifies CASRPTSSPYNEQFF.

The genes are TRBV9 and TRBJ1-3; D gene ambiguous. The CDR3 is 17 amino acids. V was pared by 3 bases and J by 0 bases, with 16 bases between. Germline V gene sequence: CDR1 SGDLS, CDR2 YYNGEE. The CDR3 sequence is CASSGGGVDRSGNTIYF. DNA for the CDR3: TGTGCCAGCAGCGGAGGAGGTGTGGATCGCTCTGGAAACACCATATATTTT.

This clone was recorded only once. J is TRBJ2-2 and V is TRBV19, with D hard to call. The V end was cut by 8 bases, the J end by 3 bases, with 7 bases between. Germline V CDR1 and CDR2: LNHDA, SQIVND (reference sequence). CDR3 length: 12 amino acids. This CDR3 reads CASLQDTGELFF. CDR3 sequence (DNA): TGTGCCAGTCTCCAGGACACCGGGGAGCTGTTTTTT.

V is TRBV19 and J is TRBJ2-1; 9 bases agree with TRBD1. Trimming removed 8 bases from V and 9 bases from J; junction bases left unmatched: 8. CDR3 length equals 13 residues. Germline lookup yields CDR1 LNHDA and CDR2 SQIVND (reference sequence). CDR3 loop: CASRPTGGGEQFF. CDR3 coding DNA: TGTGCCAGTCGACCCACAGGGGGCGGTGAGCAGTTCTTC. The variable domain in full, with the rest retrieved from reference TRBV19 and TRBJ2-1, is DGGITQSPKYLFRKEGQNVTLSCEQNLNHDAMYWYRQDPGQGLRLIYYSQIVNDFQKGDIAEGYSVSREKKESFPLTVTSAQKNPTAFYLCASRPTGGGEQFFGPGTRLTVL.

This rearrangement joins TRBV28 to TRBJ2-2; D ambiguous. CDR1 is MDHEN, CDR2 SYDVKM, per germline. The germline V and J ends were trimmed by 3 bases and 0 bases, with 8 bases remaining between them. The CDR3 is made up of 15 amino acids. DNA of the CDR3: TGTGCCAGCAGTTTCTTTACATCGAACACCGGGGAGCTGTTTTTT. It translates to CASSFFTSNTGELFF.

The chain couples TRBV9 to TRBJ2-5; a possible D gene is TRBD1 (5 bases). The CDR3 contains 15 residues. The V end lost 0 bases, the J end lost 5 bases, and 14 bases lay between the germline ends. Germline V gene data show CDR1 as SGDLS and CDR2 as YYNGEE. The CDR3 loop reads CASSVEGLALETQYF. The CDR3 DNA sequence: TGTGCCAGCAGCGTAGAGGGGCTTGCCTTGGAGACCCAGTACTTC. Combining the CDR3 with reference TRBV9 and TRBJ2-5 gives the whole variable domain DSGVTQTPKHLITATGQRVTLRCSPRSGDLSVYWYQQSLDQGLQFLIQYYNGEERAKGNILERFSAQQFPDLHSELNLSSLELGDSALYFCASSVEGLALETQYFGPGTRLLVL.

CDR3 DNA sequence: TGTGCCAGCAGCGACCCACAGGGCTACGAGCAGTACTTC. Protein product: CASSDPQGYEQYF. V and J are TRBV9 and TRBJ2-7; possibly TRBD1 for D (6 bases). CDR1 is SGDLS and CDR2 is YYNGEE in the germline V gene. V gave up 3 bases and J gave up 3 bases, with 10 bases separating them. The CDR3 loop spans 13 amino acids.

The chain carries TRBV9 and TRBJ2-1; unclear D gene. V was cut by 0 bases and J by 0 bases, with 10 bases left in between. This CDR3 spans 16 amino acids. Germline CDR1 reads SGDLS; CDR2 reads YYNGEE. The CDR3 DNA reads as TGTGCCAGCAGCGTAGAGGCGGTCGGCTCCTACAATGAGCAGTTCTTC. Translating it yields CASSVEAVGSYNEQFF.

V gene TRBV19 combines with J gene TRBJ2-2; D not certain. From germline, CDR1 is LNHDA and CDR2 SQIVND (reference sequence). The CDR3 sequence is 12 residues long. V was trimmed by 3 bases and J by 6 bases, leaving 5 bases between them. CDR3 nucleotides: TGTGCCAGTAGTATCATGGCCGGGGAGCTGTTTTTT. Translating gives CASSIMAGELFF. Supplemented by reference TRBV19 and TRBJ2-2, the full variable domain reads DGGITQSPKYLFRKEGQNVTLSCEQNLNHDAMYWYRQDPGQGLRLIYYSQIVNDFQKGDIAEGYSVSREKKESFPLTVTSAQKNPTAFYLCASSIMAGELFFGEGSRLTVL.

CDR3 nucleotides: TGTGCCAGCAGCCGGCTGGGATGGGGGACAACAGATAATTCACCCCTCCACTTT. Its protein product is CASSRLGWGTTDNSPLHF. The chain joins TRBV5-4 to TRBJ1-6; perhaps TRBD1 as D (6 bases). V shed 4 bases and J shed 5 bases, with 22 bases lying between them. The CDR3 is 18 residues long. Germline V gene lookup returns CDR1 SGHNT and CDR2 YYREEE (reference sequence).